The 28 T cell receptor beta chains reported below all come from one sample, sequenced in a study of T cells after posttransplantation cyclophosphamide. The protocol was immunoSEQ multiplex PCR, while the TCRdb copy is restricted to in-frame clones and leaves out a portion. The sample has some 45,000 clones, about 90% seen once; the top ten hold about 2.5%. Cyclophosphamide on days +3 and +4 followed busulfan-fludarabine conditioning and a marrow graft. This specimen consisted of PBMCs, obtained about 64 days after allogeneic stem cell transplant with posttransplant cyclophosphamide. Source of these receptors: a male patient aged 55 to 69 who received an allogeneic stem cell transplant from a related donor and was CMV-positive. Certain T cells may be donor cells from the graft.

CDR3 protein: CASSAEQVNTEAFF. CDR3 DNA: TGTGCCAGCAGCGCTGAGCAGGTGAACACTGAAGCTTTCTTT. This chain links TRBV5-4 with TRBJ1-1; D is undetermined. CDR3 size: 14 residues. The germline gives CDR1 SGHNT, CDR2 YYREEE (reference sequence). Deletions cut 4 bases from V and 0 bases from J, with 10 bases between.

The chain recombines TRBV6-5 with TRBJ1-1, with D unresolved. The CDR3 loop spans 14 amino acids. V was shortened by 5 bases and J by 1 base, with 11 bases between the two germline ends. The germline V gene has CDR1 MNHEY and CDR2 SVGAGI. The CDR3 DNA sequence: TGTGCCAGCAGTCCAGTACCAGGGAACACTGAAGCTTTCTTT. Its translation is CASSPVPGNTEAFF.

This rearrangement joins TRBV5-5 to TRBJ2-3, with D unclear. The CDR3 covers 16 residues. From germline, CDR1 is SGHKS and CDR2 YYEKEE (reference sequence). With 2 bases removed from V and 1 base from J, the gap between germline ends came to 14 bases. In DNA, the CDR3 is TGTGCCAGCAGCTTAAGTTTCCGGGTGCGCACAGATACGCAGTATTTT. Its translation: CASSLSFRVRTDTQYF.

V and J are TRBV5-4 and TRBJ2-2, with D unclear. There are 14 residues in the CDR3. V gave up 4 bases and J gave up 7 bases, with 14 bases separating them. Germline values: CDR1 SGHNT, CDR2 YYREEE (reference sequence). The CDR3 DNA reads as TGTGCCAGCAGCATCGGAACAGTCAGCGGGGAGCTGTTTTTT. It encodes CASSIGTVSGELFF.

The chain is built from TRBV7-9 and TRBJ2-1; TRBD1 agrees at 10 bases. Looked up from germline, CDR1 is SEHNR and CDR2 is FQNEAQ (reference sequence). V was pared by 3 bases and J by 9 bases, with 8 bases of the junction left unmatched. The CDR3 runs to 15 residues. CDR3 coding DNA: TGTGCCAGCAGCTTGAGGACAGGGGGATTGCTTGAGCAGTTCTTC. The encoded protein is CASSLRTGGLLEQFF.

The genes are TRBV27 and TRBJ2-6; 9 bases line up with TRBD1. Germline CDR1 and CDR2: MNHEY and SMNVEV (reference sequence). V lost 7 bases and J lost 2; bases outside the gene matches: 12. This CDR3 region has 18 residues. DNA of the CDR3: TGTGCCAGCACTCCCCTGACAGGGGGAATCCCTGGGGCCAACGTCCTGACTTTC. It codes for CASTPLTGGIPGANVLTF.

J is TRBJ2-3 and V is TRBV4-2, with a possible D match to TRBD2 (5 bases). Per the germline V gene, CDR1 is LGHNA and CDR2 is YNFKEQ. Trimming stripped 0 bases from V and 2 bases from J, with 12 bases between. The CDR3 is 16 residues long. CDR3 DNA sequence: TGTGCCAGCAGCCAAGAAGGAGGAGCGGTCACAGATACGCAGTATTTT. This gives the protein CASSQEGGAVTDTQYF.

The rearrangement links TRBV5-1 to TRBJ2-1, with TRBD1 identical over 8 bases. With V trimmed by 1 base and J by 7 bases, 7 bases remained unmatched. CDR3 size: 15 residues. Germline CDR1 reads SGHRS; CDR2 reads YFSETQ. CDR3 sequence: CASSLRQGPFNEQFF. The CDR3, as DNA: TGCGCCAGCAGCTTGAGACAGGGGCCCTTTAATGAGCAGTTCTTC.

This clone has more than one count but fewer than ten. This sequence joins TRBV25-1 and TRBJ1-1; TRBD1 agrees at 7 bases. Germline V CDR1 and CDR2: MGHDK, SYGVNS. CDR3 length equals 14 residues. With V trimmed by 7 bases and J by 7 bases, 12 bases remained unmatched. As DNA, the CDR3 is TGTGCCAGCACCAAAATAGGGGGCGGGGATGAAGCTTTCTTT. Translation gives CASTKIGGGDEAFF.

This chain links TRBV9 with TRBJ2-3; TRBD2 matches at 7 bases. V was pared by 1 base and J by 0 bases, with 14 bases of the junction left unmatched. CDR3 length: 19 residues. The V gene's germline CDR1 is SGDLS and CDR2 YYNGEE. The CDR3 DNA reads as TGTGCCAGCAGCGTATCAGCGGGGTCACTTCGTTCTAGCACAGATACGCAGTATTTT. It specifies CASSVSAGSLRSSTDTQYF.

V gene TRBV5-1 combines with J gene TRBJ2-7; 8 nucleotides match TRBD1. The CDR3 loop spans 13 amino acids. Germline trimming cut 2 bases from V and 3 bases from J; bases unmatched to any gene: 1. Germline CDR1 SGHRS, CDR2 YFSETQ. DNA of the CDR3: TGCGCCAGCAGCTTAGACAGGGGCTACGAGCAGTACTTC. It yields the protein CASSLDRGYEQYF.

The genes are TRBV5-6 and TRBJ1-5, with D possibly being TRBD1 (6 bases). The CDR3 sequence is 14 residues long. V was pared by 0 bases and J by 7 bases, with 11 bases between. In germline, CDR1 is SGHDT, CDR2 YYEEEE. The CDR3 nucleotides are TGTGCCAGCAGCTTGGGCGGGGGCAGCCAGCCCCAGCATTTT. Protein sequence: CASSLGGGSQPQHF.

The chain links TRBV5-1 to TRBJ1-2, with D possibly matching TRBD1 (6 bases). With 4 bases removed from V and 6 bases from J, the gap between germline ends came to 19 bases. From germline, CDR1 is SGHRS and CDR2 YFSETQ. CDR3 length equals 15 residues. The CDR3 sequence is CASSRSDSRPNGYTF. The CDR3 region has the DNA TGCGCCAGCAGCCGCTCGGACAGCCGTCCTAATGGCTACACCTTC.

The genes are TRBV6-1 and TRBJ1-2; a weak D match, TRBD1 (5 bases). CDR1 is MNHNS, CDR2 SASEGT, per germline. With 8 bases removed from V and 2 bases from J, the gap between germline ends came to 18 bases. CDR3 length: 15 residues. The DNA of the CDR3 is TGTGCCAGCCATGGGGGGACGACGGGAAACTATGGCTACACCTTC. Its protein is CASHGGTTGNYGYTF.

This chain connects TRBV18 to TRBJ1-5; 7 bases are a match to TRBD1. CDR1 and CDR2 (germline): KGHSH, LQKENI. Trimming removed 6 bases from V and 4 bases from J; junction bases left unmatched: 6. The CDR3 is 14 residues long. The CDR3 reads CASSPTGANQPQHF. DNA for the CDR3: TGTGCCAGCTCGCCTACAGGGGCGAATCAGCCCCAGCATTTT.

The chain is built from TRBV5-5 and TRBJ2-5, with TRBD1 identical over 10 bases. With 2 bases clipped from V and 7 bases from J, the junction kept 8 bases outside the gene matches. Germline CDR1 reads SGHKS; CDR2 reads YYEKEE (reference sequence). The CDR3 totals 15 residues. The CDR3 DNA follows: TGTGCCAGCAGCTTAGGGGGACAGGGGCCGGGGACCCAGTACTTC. Encoded protein: CASSLGGQGPGTQYF.

The chain uses TRBV29-1 and TRBJ2-3; D is perhaps TRBD2 (6 bases). Per germline, CDR1 SQVTM and CDR2 ANQGSEA. CDR3 length: 15 residues. Between the trimmed V and J ends, which lost 0 bases and 4 bases, there was a span of 14 bases. The CDR3 reads CSVEEGGEWPDTQYF. Written as DNA, the CDR3 is TGCAGCGTTGAAGAAGGAGGGGAGTGGCCAGATACGCAGTATTTT.

V gene TRBV27 combines with J gene TRBJ1-2; 9 bases fit TRBD1. The CDR3 runs to 15 residues. The V gene's germline CDR1 is MNHEY and CDR2 SMNVEV (reference sequence). V gave up 6 bases and J gave up 4 bases; unmatched junction bases: 9. This CDR3 reads CASRPRDRDIYGYTF. Written as DNA, the CDR3 is TGTGCCAGCAGACCTAGGGACAGGGATATCTATGGCTACACCTTC.

The genes are TRBV29-1 and TRBJ2-2, with a possible D match to TRBD1 (6 bases). Trimming pared 3 bases from V and 3 bases from J, leaving 8 bases between. The CDR3 is made up of 13 amino acids. Germline V gene data show CDR1 as SQVTM and CDR2 as ANQGSEA. CDR3 residues: CSVEAGDTGELFF. CDR3 nucleotides: TGCAGCGTTGAGGCAGGGGACACCGGGGAGCTGTTTTTT.

This clone was counted once. The chain employs TRBV7-9 and TRBJ2-7, with 7 nucleotides matching TRBD2. CDR1 is SEHNR, CDR2 FQNEAQ, per germline (reference sequence). The CDR3 loop spans 13 amino acids. Trimming removed 3 bases from V and 6 bases from J; junction bases left unmatched: 5. CDR3 sequence reads: CASSLGGLGEQYF. For the CDR3, the DNA is TGTGCCAGCAGCTTGGGGGGGTTGGGCGAGCAGTACTTC.

The gene calls are TRBV7-2 and TRBJ1-2; 7 bases match TRBD1. Per germline, CDR1 SGHTA and CDR2 FQGNSA. CDR3 size: 12 residues. V lost 5 bases, J lost 10 bases, and 7 bases stayed unmatched. CDR3 residues: CASSAGDRHYTF. CDR3 bases: TGTGCCAGCAGCGCCGGGGACAGACACTACACCTTC.

The chain links TRBV19 to TRBJ2-3, with TRBD2 identical over 7 bases. The CDR3 consists of 15 residues. The germline V gene encodes CDR1 LNHDA and CDR2 SQIVND (reference sequence). V lost 10 bases to trimming and J lost 2 bases; unmatched junction nucleotides: 12. The CDR3 here is CATRGGGSYTDTQYF. The CDR3 nucleotides are TGTGCCACTAGAGGTGGCGGGAGCTACACAGATACGCAGTATTTT.

V and J are TRBV5-6 and TRBJ2-2; 9 bases fit TRBD1. CDR3 length equals 16 residues. Germline trimming cut 5 bases from V and 2 bases from J; bases unmatched to any gene: 7. Germline CDR1 SGHDT, CDR2 YYEEEE. The CDR3 is CASRKAGQGNTGELFF. The CDR3 DNA sequence: TGTGCCAGCAGGAAAGCGGGACAGGGAAACACCGGGGAGCTGTTTTTT. The variable domain in full, completed from reference TRBV5-6 and TRBJ2-2, reads DAGVTQSPTHLIKTRGQQVTLRCSPKSGHDTVSWYQQALGQGPQFIFQYYEEEERQRGNFPDRFSGHQFPNYSSELNVNALLLGDSALYLCASRKAGQGNTGELFFGEGSRLTVL.

The chain has TRBV20-1 and TRBJ1-2; D gene ambiguous. CDR1 and CDR2 from the germline V gene are DFQATT and SNEGSKA (reference sequence). V lost 5 bases to trimming and J lost 2 bases, with 6 bases between them. The CDR3 spans 11 residues. CDR3 loop: CSAVRNYGYTF. The CDR3 DNA sequence: TGCAGTGCTGTCAGGAACTATGGCTACACCTTC.

The chain is built from TRBV5-1 and TRBJ1-1, with D possibly TRBD1 on 6 matching bases. Trimming took off 0 bases at V and 5 bases at J, with 17 bases between the two ends. Germline loops: CDR1 SGHRS, CDR2 YFSETQ. The CDR3 is 16 residues long. CDR3 region: CASSLVMGQVGTEAFF. As DNA, the CDR3 is TGCGCCAGCAGCTTGGTTATGGGACAAGTGGGTACTGAAGCTTTCTTT.

J is TRBJ1-2 and V is TRBV29-1, with D tentatively TRBD1 (6 bases). The germline V and J ends were trimmed by 5 bases and 5 bases, with 21 bases remaining between them. The CDR3 totals 15 residues. Germline V lookup: CDR1 SQVTM, CDR2 ANQGSEA. CDR3 nucleotide sequence: TGCAGCGTTCTCGGAGAGGACAGTCTTATATATGGCTACACCTTC. Residues: CSVLGEDSLIYGYTF.

The genes are TRBV19 and TRBJ1-2; D is possibly TRBD1 (6 bases). The V end lost 4 bases, the J end lost 5 bases, and 8 bases lay between the germline ends. CDR3 length equals 12 residues. Germline assignment: CDR1 LNHDA and CDR2 SQIVND (reference sequence). The CDR3 region is CASSTTGYGYTF. CDR3 DNA: TGTGCCAGTAGTACGACAGGATATGGCTACACCTTC.

This clone has a handful of counts. The V call is TRBV6-1, the J call TRBJ2-7, with 7 nucleotides matching TRBD2. The CDR3 spans 16 residues. The junction had 8 bases not matched to a gene; V was cut back by 1 base and J by 2 bases. CDR1 is MNHNS, CDR2 SASEGT, per germline. This CDR3 reads CASSEDGLAATYEQYV. As DNA, the CDR3 is TGTGCCAGCAGTGAAGATGGGCTAGCGGCAACCTACGAGCAGTACGTC.